This TCR beta chain was observed in a study of T cells in Graves' hyperthyroidism and ophthalmopathy. Study-wide results and limits: Classification by a 13 V-J model distinguished ophthalmopathy from stable hyperthyroidism.

In the ophthalmopathy cohort, Clinical Activity Score was at least 3, NOSPECS grade at least 4, and duration under 3 months. Diagnoses used clinical symptoms, serum thyroxine and TRAb, thyroid ultrasound and orbital computed tomography. About 9.4 ml fresh peripheral blood yielded the PBMCs. The table lists this clonotype with many counts. The antigen is not known. Amplification of TCR beta CDR3 regions used RNA as the template. The TCR CDR3 first-round RT-PCR relied on the HTBI primer set. TCRdb recomputed calls from the multiplex PCR reads with MiXCR, one row per CDR3 protein. This table holds roughly 400,000 distinct CDR3 sequences, roughly an eighth found once. This receptor was taken from a man aged 50 to 59 with Graves' ophthalmopathy. What was sequenced was blood.

The CDR3 loop reads CASSQAGLGWETQYF. The CDR3 DNA reads as TGTGCCAGCAGCCAAGCGGGACTAGGGTGGGAGACCCAGTACTTC. The chain employs TRBV3-1 and TRBJ2-5; 8 bases agree with TRBD2. Trimming took 1 base from V and 5 from J; bases not matched to a gene: 6. The germline CDR1 and CDR2 sequences are LGHDT and YNNKEL (reference sequence). The CDR3 has 15 amino acids.